This T cell receptor (beta chain) was sequenced during a study of OX40 agonist ivuxolimab in advanced cancers. Regarding the study as a whole: Also present in some nonresponders was a low level of normalized T-cell clonal expansion. Clones of CD4+ and CD8+ blood T cells grew by week 6 at doses of 0.1 to 3.0 mg/kg.

Individuals having autoimmune disease history or systemic immunosuppression were not enrolled. The CDR3 spans 11 residues. The germline V and J ends were trimmed by 8 bases and 6 bases, with 11 bases remaining between them. The germline CDR1 and CDR2 sequences are MDHEN and SYDVKM. Here immunoSEQ multiplex PCR was the method, and the copy in TCRdb shows in-frame clones only, minus some. Of roughly 50,000 clones in the sample, more than 65% were seen once. Concerning this clone: What it binds is not known.

This clonotype was sampled from an adult with an advanced solid tumor such as melanoma, head and neck, liver or kidney cancer. V is TRBV28 and J is TRBJ2-7; D perhaps matches TRBD1 (5 bases). Sequencing used CD4+ or CD8+ T cells sorted from blood, obtained in a trial of the OX40 agonist ivuxolimab. The CDR3 coding sequence is TGTGCCAGCCTCGACAGAACCGAGCAGTACTTC. Amino acids: CASLDRTEQYF.